Presented here are 4 T cell receptor beta chains from one specimen sequenced in a study of T cell responses to AZD1222 COVID-19 vaccine. Profiled with immunoSEQ multiplex PCR; TCRdb holds only in-frame clones, not every one. The sample consists of 130,000 to 150,000 clones, 75% to 95% of them appearing once. The material sequenced was peripheral blood, taken on day 0 of MenACWY control vaccination. The receptors originated from an adult in good health.

V and J are TRBV10-1 and TRBJ2-7, with D possibly matching TRBD1 (6 bases). V shed 3 bases and J shed 2 bases, with 14 bases lying between them. This CDR3 has 15 amino acids. Germline CDR1 WNHNN, CDR2 SYGVQD (reference sequence). DNA for the CDR3: TGCGCCAGCAGTGACCGGGCAGGGGCCACCTACGAGCAGTACTTC. Residues: CASSDRAGATYEQYF.

The CDR3, as DNA: TGTGCCAGCAGCTTAGCCTCCCGGGACAGGGATCTCACCGGGGAGCTGTTTTTT. Protein sequence: CASSLASRDRDLTGELFF. The rearrangement joins TRBV13 to TRBJ2-2; 9 nucleotides agree with TRBD1. The trim removed 1 base at V and 4 bases at J, leaving 10 bases unmatched. In germline, CDR1 is PRHDT, CDR2 FYEKMQ (reference sequence). CDR3 length: 18 amino acids.

V gene TRBV7-9 combines with J gene TRBJ1-2; TRBD1 is a possible D gene (5 bases). Germline CDR1 and CDR2: SEHNR and FQNEAQ (reference sequence). The CDR3 sequence is 17 residues long. V lost 6 bases and J lost 4, with 24 bases in between. CDR3 residues: CASRVNRDRPDSYGYTF. In DNA form, the CDR3 reads TGTGCCAGCAGAGTAAACCGGGACCGGCCGGATAGCTATGGCTACACCTTC.

The chain uses TRBV5-6 and TRBJ2-7; 9 nucleotides align to TRBD1. Trimming removed 0 bases from V and 2 bases from J; junction bases left unmatched: 9. CDR3 length: 17 amino acids. CDR1 and CDR2 from the germline V gene are SGHDT and YYEEEE. DNA of the CDR3: TGTGCCAGCAGCTTGGAGGGGGGAGGACAGGGGACCTACGAGCAGTACTTC. Protein: CASSLEGGGQGTYEQYF.